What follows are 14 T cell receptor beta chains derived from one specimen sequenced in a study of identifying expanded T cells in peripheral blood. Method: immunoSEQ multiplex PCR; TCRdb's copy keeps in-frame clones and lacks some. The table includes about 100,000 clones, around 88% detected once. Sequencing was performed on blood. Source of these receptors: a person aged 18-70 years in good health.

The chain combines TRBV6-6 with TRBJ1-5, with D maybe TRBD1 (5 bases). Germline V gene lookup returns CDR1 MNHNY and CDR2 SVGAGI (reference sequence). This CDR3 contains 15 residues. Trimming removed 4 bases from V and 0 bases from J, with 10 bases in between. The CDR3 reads CASSLDIPSNQPQHF. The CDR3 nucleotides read TGTGCCAGCAGTTTGGACATCCCTAGCAATCAGCCCCAGCATTTT.

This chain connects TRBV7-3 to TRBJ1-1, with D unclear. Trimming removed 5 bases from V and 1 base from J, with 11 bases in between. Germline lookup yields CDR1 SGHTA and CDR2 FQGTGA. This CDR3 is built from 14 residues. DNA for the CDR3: TGTGCCAGCAGCCCCGGGAGGTCGAACACTGAAGCTTTCTTT. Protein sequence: CASSPGRSNTEAFF.

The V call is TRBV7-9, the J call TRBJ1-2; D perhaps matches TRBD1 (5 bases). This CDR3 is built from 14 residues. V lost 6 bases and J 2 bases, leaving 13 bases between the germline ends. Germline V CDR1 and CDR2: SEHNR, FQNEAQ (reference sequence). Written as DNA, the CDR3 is TGTGCCAGCAGTCTAGGGGACGCGAACTATGGCTACACCTTC. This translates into CASSLGDANYGYTF.

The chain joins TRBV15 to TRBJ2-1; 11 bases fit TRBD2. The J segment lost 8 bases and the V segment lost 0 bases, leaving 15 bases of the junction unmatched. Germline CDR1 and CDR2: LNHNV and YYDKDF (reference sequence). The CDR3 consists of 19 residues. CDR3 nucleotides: TGTGCCACCAGCAGAGATCAGGGGACTACTAGCGGGAGTAGGGATGAGCAGTTCTTC. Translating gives CATSRDQGTTSGSRDEQFF.

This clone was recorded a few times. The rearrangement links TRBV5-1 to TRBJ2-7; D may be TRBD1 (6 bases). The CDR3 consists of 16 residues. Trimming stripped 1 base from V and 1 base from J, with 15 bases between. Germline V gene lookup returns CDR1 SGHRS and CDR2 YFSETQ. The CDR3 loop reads CASSLPSGVPSYEQYF. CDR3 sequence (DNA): TGCGCCAGCAGCTTGCCATCAGGGGTGCCTTCCTACGAGCAGTACTTC. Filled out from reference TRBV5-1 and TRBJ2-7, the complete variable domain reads KAGVTQTPRYLIKTRGQQVTLSCSPISGHRSVSWYQQTPGQGLQFLFEYFSETQRNKGNFPGRFSGRQFSNSRSEMNVSTLELGDSALYLCASSLPSGVPSYEQYFGPGTRLTVT.

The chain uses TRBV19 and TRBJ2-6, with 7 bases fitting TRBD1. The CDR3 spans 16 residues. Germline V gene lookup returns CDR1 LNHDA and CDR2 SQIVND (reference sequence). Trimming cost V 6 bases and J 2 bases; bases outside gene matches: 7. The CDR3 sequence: CASRPTGKPGANVLTF. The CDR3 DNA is TGTGCCAGTAGACCGACAGGGAAGCCTGGGGCCAACGTCCTGACTTTC.

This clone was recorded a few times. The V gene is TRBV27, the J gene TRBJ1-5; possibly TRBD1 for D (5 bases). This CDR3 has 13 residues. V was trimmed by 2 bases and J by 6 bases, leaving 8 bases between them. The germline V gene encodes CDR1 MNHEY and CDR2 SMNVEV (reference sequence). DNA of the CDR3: TGTGCCAGCAGTTTAACGGGGACTCAGCCCCAGCATTTT. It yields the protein CASSLTGTQPQHF.

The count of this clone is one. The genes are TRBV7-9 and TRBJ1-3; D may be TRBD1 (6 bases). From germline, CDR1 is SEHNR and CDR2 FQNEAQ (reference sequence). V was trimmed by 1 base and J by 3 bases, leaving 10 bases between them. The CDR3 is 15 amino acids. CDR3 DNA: TGTGCCAGCAGCTTAGGGCAGGGGAGTGGAAACACCATATATTTT. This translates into CASSLGQGSGNTIYF.

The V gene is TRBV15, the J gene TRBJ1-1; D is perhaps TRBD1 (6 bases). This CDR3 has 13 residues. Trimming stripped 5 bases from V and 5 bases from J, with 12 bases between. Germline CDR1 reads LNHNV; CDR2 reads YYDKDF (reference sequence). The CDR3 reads CATSSGARTEAFF. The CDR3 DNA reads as TGTGCCACCAGCTCGGGGGCACGTACTGAAGCTTTCTTT. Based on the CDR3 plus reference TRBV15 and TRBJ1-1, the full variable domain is DAMVIQNPRYQVTQFGKPVTLSCSQTLNHNVMYWYQQKSSQAPKLLFHYYDKDFNNEADTPDNFQSRRPNTSFCFLDIRSPGLGDTAMYLCATSSGARTEAFFGQGTRLTVV.

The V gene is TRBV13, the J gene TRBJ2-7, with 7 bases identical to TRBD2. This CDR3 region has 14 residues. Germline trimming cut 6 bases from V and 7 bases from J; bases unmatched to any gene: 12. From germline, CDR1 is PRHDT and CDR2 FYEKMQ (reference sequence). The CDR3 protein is CASRIAGPLGEQYF. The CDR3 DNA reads TGTGCCAGCAGGATAGCGGGTCCCTTGGGGGAGCAGTACTTC.

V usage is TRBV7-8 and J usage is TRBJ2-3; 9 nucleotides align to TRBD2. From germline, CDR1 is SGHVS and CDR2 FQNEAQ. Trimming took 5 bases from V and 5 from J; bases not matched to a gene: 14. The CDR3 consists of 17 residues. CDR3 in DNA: TGTGCCAGCAGCCGAATACGCGGGAGGGCCGGGGGAGATACGCAGTATTTT. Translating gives CASSRIRGRAGGDTQYF. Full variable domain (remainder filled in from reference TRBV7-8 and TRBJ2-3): GAGVSQSPRYKVAKRGQDVALRCDPISGHVSLFWYQQALGQGPEFLTYFQNEAQLDKSGLPSDRFFAERPEGSVSTLKIQRTQQEDSAVYLCASSRIRGRAGGDTQYFGPGTRLTVL.

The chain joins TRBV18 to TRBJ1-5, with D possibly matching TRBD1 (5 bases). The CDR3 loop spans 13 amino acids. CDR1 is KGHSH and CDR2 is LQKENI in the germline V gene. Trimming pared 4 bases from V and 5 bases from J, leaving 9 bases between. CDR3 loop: CASSLAGHQPQHF. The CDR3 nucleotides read TGTGCCAGCTCACTCGCAGGGCATCAGCCCCAGCATTTT.

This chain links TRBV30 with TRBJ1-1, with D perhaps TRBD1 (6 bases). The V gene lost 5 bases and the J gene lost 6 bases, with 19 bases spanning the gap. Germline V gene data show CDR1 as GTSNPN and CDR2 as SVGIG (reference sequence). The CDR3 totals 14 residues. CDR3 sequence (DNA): TGTGCCTGGGTACCACAGTTGGGGGCCGCTGAAGCTTTCTTT. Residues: CAWVPQLGAAEAFF.

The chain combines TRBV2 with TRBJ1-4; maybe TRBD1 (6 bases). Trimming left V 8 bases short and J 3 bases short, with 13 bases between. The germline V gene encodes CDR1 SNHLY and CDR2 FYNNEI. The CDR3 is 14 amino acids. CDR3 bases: TGTGCCAGCTCACAGGGAACCTCTAATGAAAAACTGTTTTTT. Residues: CASSQGTSNEKLFF.